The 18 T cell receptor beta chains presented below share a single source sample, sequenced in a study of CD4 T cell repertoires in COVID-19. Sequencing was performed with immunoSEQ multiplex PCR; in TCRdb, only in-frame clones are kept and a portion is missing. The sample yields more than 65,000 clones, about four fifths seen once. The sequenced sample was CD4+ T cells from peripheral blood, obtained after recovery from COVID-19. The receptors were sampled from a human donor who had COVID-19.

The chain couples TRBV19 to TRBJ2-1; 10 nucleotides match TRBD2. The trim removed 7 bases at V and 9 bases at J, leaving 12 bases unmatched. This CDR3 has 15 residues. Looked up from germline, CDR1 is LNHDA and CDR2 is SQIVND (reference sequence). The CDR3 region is CASTMRTSGLFEQFF. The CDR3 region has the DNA TGTGCCAGTACGATGAGGACTAGCGGCCTCTTTGAGCAGTTCTTC.

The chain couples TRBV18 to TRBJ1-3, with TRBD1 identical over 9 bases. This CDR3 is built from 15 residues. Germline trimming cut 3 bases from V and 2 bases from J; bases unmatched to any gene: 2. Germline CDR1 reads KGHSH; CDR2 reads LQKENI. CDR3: CASSPGTGTGNTIYF. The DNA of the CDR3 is TGTGCCAGCTCACCTGGGACAGGGACTGGAAACACCATATATTTT.

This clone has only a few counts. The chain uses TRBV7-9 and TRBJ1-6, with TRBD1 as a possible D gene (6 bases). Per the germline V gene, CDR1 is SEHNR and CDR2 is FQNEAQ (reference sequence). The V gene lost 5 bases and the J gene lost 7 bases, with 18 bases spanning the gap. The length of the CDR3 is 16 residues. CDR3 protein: CASSQLTGGRNSPLHF. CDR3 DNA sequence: TGTGCCAGCAGCCAACTGACAGGAGGGAGGAATTCACCCCTCCACTTT.

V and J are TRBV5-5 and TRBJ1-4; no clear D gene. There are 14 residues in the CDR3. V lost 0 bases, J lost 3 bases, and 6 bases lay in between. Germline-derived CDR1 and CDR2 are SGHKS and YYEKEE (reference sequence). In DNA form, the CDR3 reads TGTGCCAGCAGCTTGGTCGGGTCTAATGAAAAACTGTTTTTT. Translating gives CASSLVGSNEKLFF.

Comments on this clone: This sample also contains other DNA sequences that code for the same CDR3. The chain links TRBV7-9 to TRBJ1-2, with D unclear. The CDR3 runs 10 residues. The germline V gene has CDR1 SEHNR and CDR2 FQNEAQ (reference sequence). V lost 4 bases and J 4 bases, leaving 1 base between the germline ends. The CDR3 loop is CASSSYGYTF. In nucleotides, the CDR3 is TGTGCCAGCAGCTCCTATGGCTACACCTTC.

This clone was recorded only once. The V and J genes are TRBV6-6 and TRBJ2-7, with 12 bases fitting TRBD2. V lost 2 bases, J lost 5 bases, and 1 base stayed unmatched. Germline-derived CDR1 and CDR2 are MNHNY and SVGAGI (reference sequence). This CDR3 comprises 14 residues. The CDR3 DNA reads TGTGCCAGCAGTTACAGGACTAGCGGGAACGAGCAGTACTTC. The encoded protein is CASSYRTSGNEQYF.

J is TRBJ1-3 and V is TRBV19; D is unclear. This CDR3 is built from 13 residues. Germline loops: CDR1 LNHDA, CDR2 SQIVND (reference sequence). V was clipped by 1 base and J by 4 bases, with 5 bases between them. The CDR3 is CASSIGGGNTIYF. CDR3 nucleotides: TGTGCCAGTAGTATAGGAGGCGGAAACACCATATATTTT.

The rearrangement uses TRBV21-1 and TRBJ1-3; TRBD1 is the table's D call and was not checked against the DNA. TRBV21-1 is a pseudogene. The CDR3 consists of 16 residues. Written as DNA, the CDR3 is TGTGCCAGCCCCGGGTGTACAGGGGGCCCTGGAAACACCATATATTTT. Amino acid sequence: CASPGCTGGPGNTIYF.

CDR3 sequence (DNA): TGCAGCGGGCCAAGCGGTGAAGCTTTCTTT. Translating it yields CSGPSGEAFF. The chain couples TRBV29-1 to TRBJ1-1; no definite D call. The germline V and J ends were trimmed by 7 bases and 7 bases, with 10 bases remaining between them. The CDR3 totals 10 residues. Germline assignment: CDR1 SQVTM and CDR2 ANQGSEA.

CDR3 sequence (DNA): TGTGCCAGCAGCTATACAGGGGGCTTGGGGGGCTACACCTTC. This encodes CASSYTGGLGGYTF. This chain connects TRBV6-5 to TRBJ1-2; the match to TRBD1 covers 9 bases. Losses at the gene ends were 6 bases for V and 8 bases for J; bases not matched to a gene: 10. The CDR3 runs to 14 residues. CDR1 is MNHEY and CDR2 is SVGAGI in the germline V gene.

The CDR3 reads CASSPLGTYEQYF. In DNA, the CDR3 is TGTGCCAGCTCACCACTCGGGACCTACGAGCAGTACTTC. The genes are TRBV18 and TRBJ2-7, with D possibly TRBD2 on 5 matching bases. The CDR3 is 13 amino acids. Germline values: CDR1 KGHSH, CDR2 LQKENI. Trimming stripped 1 base from V and 2 bases from J, with 6 bases between.

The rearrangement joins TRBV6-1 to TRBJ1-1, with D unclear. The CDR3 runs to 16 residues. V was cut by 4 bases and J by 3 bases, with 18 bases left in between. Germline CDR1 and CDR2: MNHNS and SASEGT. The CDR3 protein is CASSAPSGRLDTEAFF. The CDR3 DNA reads TGTGCCAGCAGTGCGCCCTCCGGGCGTTTAGACACTGAAGCTTTCTTT.

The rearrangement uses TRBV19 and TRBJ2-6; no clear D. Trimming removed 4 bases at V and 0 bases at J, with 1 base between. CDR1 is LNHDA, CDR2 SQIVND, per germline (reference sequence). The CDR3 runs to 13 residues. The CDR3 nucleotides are TGTGCCAGTAGTACCTCTGGGGCCAACGTCCTGACTTTC. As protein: CASSTSGANVLTF.

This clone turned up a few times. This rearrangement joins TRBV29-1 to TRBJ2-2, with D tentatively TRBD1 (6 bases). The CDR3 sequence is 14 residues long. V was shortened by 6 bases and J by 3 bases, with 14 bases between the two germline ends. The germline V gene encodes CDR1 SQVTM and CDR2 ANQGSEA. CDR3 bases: TGCAGCGTCGGGAAGGACAGTTACACCGGGGAGCTGTTTTTT. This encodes CSVGKDSYTGELFF.

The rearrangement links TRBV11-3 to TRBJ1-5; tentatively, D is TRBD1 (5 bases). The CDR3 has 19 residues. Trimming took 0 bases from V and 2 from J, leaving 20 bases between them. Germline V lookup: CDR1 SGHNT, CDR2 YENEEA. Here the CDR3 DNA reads TGTGCCAGCAGCTTAGATCCGGGGACGGGAAAGCTGGGCAATCAGCCCCAGCATTTT. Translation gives CASSLDPGTGKLGNQPQHF.

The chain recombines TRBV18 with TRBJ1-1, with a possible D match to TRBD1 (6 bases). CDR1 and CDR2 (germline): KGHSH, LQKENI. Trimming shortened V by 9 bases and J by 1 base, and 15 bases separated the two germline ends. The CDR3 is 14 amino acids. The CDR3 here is CASGRGKSNTEAFF. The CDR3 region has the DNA TGTGCCAGTGGTAGGGGGAAGTCGAACACTGAAGCTTTCTTT.

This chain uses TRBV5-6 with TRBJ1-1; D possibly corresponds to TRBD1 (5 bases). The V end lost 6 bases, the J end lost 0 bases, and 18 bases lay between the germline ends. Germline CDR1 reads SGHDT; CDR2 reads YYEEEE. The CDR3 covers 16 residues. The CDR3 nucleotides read TGTGCCAGCACCCCCGGGGGGACGGACATGAACACTGAAGCTTTCTTT. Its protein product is CASTPGGTDMNTEAFF.

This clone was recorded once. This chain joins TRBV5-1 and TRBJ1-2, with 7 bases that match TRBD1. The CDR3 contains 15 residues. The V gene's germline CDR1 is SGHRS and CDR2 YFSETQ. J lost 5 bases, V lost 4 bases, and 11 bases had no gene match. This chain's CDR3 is CASSPMTGLSYGYTF. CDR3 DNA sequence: TGCGCCAGCAGCCCAATGACAGGGCTATCTTATGGCTACACCTTC. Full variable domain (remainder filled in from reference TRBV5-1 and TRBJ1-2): KAGVTQTPRYLIKTRGQQVTLSCSPISGHRSVSWYQQTPGQGLQFLFEYFSETQRNKGNFPGRFSGRQFSNSRSEMNVSTLELGDSALYLCASSPMTGLSYGYTFGSGTRLTVV.